These 14 T cell receptor beta chains originate from one sample sequenced in a study of graft-versus-host responses after intestinal transplantation. Sequenced by immunoSEQ multiplex PCR; TCRdb stores in-frame clones only, minus some. In the table there are around 110,000 clones, over 80% of which are singletons. Antigens for these TCRs are unknown. The material was unstimulated CD4+ T cells sorted from spleen or lymph node cells, obtained before transplant. The receptors derive from a human donor who was the organ donor for an intestinal transplant.

The chain uses TRBV6-6 and TRBJ1-3, with 9 bases identical to TRBD1. The V and J ends lost 6 bases and 4 bases, in that order; junction bases with no gene match: 4. CDR3 length equals 14 residues. Germline values: CDR1 MNHNY, CDR2 SVGAGI (reference sequence). The CDR3 DNA reads as TGTGCCAGCAGCCGGACAGGGGCCGGAAACACCATATATTTT. It codes for CASSRTGAGNTIYF.

The rearrangement joins TRBV6-6 to TRBJ2-6; D is perhaps TRBD2 (5 bases). V was shortened by 5 bases and J by 1 base, with 9 bases between the two germline ends. The CDR3 extends over 15 amino acids. Germline lookup yields CDR1 MNHNY and CDR2 SVGAGI (reference sequence). The CDR3 DNA reads as TGTGCCAGCAGTCATAGGGAGTCTGGGGCCAACGTCCTGACTTTC. Protein: CASSHRESGANVLTF.

J is TRBJ2-2 and V is TRBV7-2; TRBD1 is a possible D gene (5 bases). The V end was cut by 8 bases, the J end by 7 bases, with 17 bases between. This CDR3 has 14 residues. The germline V gene has CDR1 SGHTA and CDR2 FQGNSA. Written as DNA, the CDR3 is TGTGCCAGCCCAGGGATCGATAGGAACGGGGAGCTGTTTTTT. Translation: CASPGIDRNGELFF.

This rearrangement joins TRBV11-2 to TRBJ1-2, with no clear D. This CDR3 comprises 15 residues. Trimming pared 5 bases from V and 4 bases from J, leaving 17 bases between. Germline loops: CDR1 SGHAT, CDR2 FQNNGV. CDR3 in amino acids: CASSVSWRVSYGYTF. CDR3 nucleotides: TGTGCCAGCAGCGTATCCTGGAGGGTTAGCTATGGCTACACCTTC.

This clone came up once. This rearrangement joins TRBV7-3 to TRBJ2-2, with unresolved D. Germline V gives CDR1 SGHTA, CDR2 FQGTGA. The CDR3 runs 13 residues. The germline V and J ends were trimmed by 3 bases and 5 bases, with 7 bases remaining between them. CDR3 sequence (DNA): TGTGCCAGCAGCTTGAGGCCGACCGGGGAGCTGTTTTTT. It codes for CASSLRPTGELFF.

In this sample, this clone turned up a few times. This chain uses TRBV9 with TRBJ2-2; D may be TRBD2 (5 bases). This CDR3 is built from 13 residues. Germline V lookup: CDR1 SGDLS, CDR2 YYNGEE. V lost 6 bases and J 0 bases, leaving 6 bases between the germline ends. The CDR3 loop reads CASKDSNTGELFF. CDR3 in DNA: TGTGCCAGCAAGGACTCGAACACCGGGGAGCTGTTTTTT. Drawing the rest from reference TRBV9 and TRBJ2-2, the complete variable domain is DSGVTQTPKHLITATGQRVTLRCSPRSGDLSVYWYQQSLDQGLQFLIQYYNGEERAKGNILERFSAQQFPDLHSELNLSSLELGDSALYFCASKDSNTGELFFGEGSRLTVL.

The chain has TRBV2 and TRBJ2-5; perhaps TRBD1 as D (5 bases). Trimming removed 8 bases from V and 5 bases from J, with 15 bases in between. CDR3 length: 13 amino acids. Germline CDR1 is SNHLY and CDR2 is FYNNEI. CDR3 nucleotide sequence: TGTGCCAGCTGCAGGGTATCCGGGGAGACCCAGTACTTC. Translating it yields CASCRVSGETQYF. The full variable domain, completed using reference TRBV2 and TRBJ2-5, is EPEVTQTPSHQVTQMGQEVILRCVPISNHLYFYWYRQILGQKVEFLVSFYNNEISEKSEIFDDQFSVERPDGSNFTLKIRSTKLEDSAMYFCASCRVSGETQYFGPGTRLLVL.

This clone appeared a single time. The V gene is TRBV5-4, the J gene TRBJ2-2; D ambiguous. This CDR3 is built from 17 residues. V lost 4 bases, J lost 4 bases, and 20 bases lay in between. Germline V gene lookup returns CDR1 SGHNT and CDR2 YYREEE (reference sequence). The chain's CDR3 is CASSRLTHPLGTGELFF. DNA of the CDR3: TGTGCCAGCAGCCGACTGACGCATCCGCTTGGCACCGGGGAGCTGTTTTTT.

This chain uses TRBV28 with TRBJ2-1; D unresolved. Germline CDR1 and CDR2: MDHEN and SYDVKM. Trimming removed 2 bases at V and 12 bases at J, with 20 bases between. CDR3 length: 15 amino acids. This CDR3 reads CASSLAPPHHWGQFF. The CDR3, as DNA: TGTGCCAGCAGTTTAGCGCCACCACACCATTGGGGGCAGTTCTTC.

The chain employs TRBV11-2 and TRBJ1-2, with D unresolved. CDR1 SGHAT and CDR2 FQNNGV come from the germline V gene. The CDR3 is 16 amino acids. V shed 0 bases and J shed 5 bases, with 16 bases lying between them. CDR3 in DNA: TGTGCCAGCAGCTTAGATGGTGCAGCTTACCTTTATGGCTACACCTTC. Translation: CASSLDGAAYLYGYTF.

This clone was seen just once. The chain joins TRBV19 to TRBJ1-5; D is unclear. Per the germline V gene, CDR1 is LNHDA and CDR2 is SQIVND (reference sequence). Trimming cost V 4 bases and J 4 bases, with 8 bases left between them. This CDR3 region has 13 residues. This chain's CDR3 is CASSRSANQPQHF. CDR3 sequence (DNA): TGTGCCAGTAGTAGGTCAGCTAATCAGCCCCAGCATTTT.

The chain joins TRBV11-2 to TRBJ2-7, with D perhaps matching TRBD1 (6 bases). The CDR3 contains 16 residues. V gave up 1 base and J gave up 6 bases, with 19 bases separating them. Germline V lookup: CDR1 SGHAT, CDR2 FQNNGV. The CDR3: CASSLVGQGHLFEQYF. The CDR3 nucleotides are TGTGCCAGCAGCTTAGTTGGGCAGGGGCACCTTTTCGAGCAGTACTTC.

The chain combines TRBV2 with TRBJ1-2, with TRBD1 matching over 9 bases. Unmatched junction bases numbered 10, after V lost 7 bases and J lost 4 bases. The V gene's germline CDR1 is SNHLY and CDR2 FYNNEI. The CDR3 has 15 amino acids. The CDR3 nucleotides are TGTGCCAGCAATCCGGGACAGGGAAGGGGCTATGGCTACACCTTC. Translating gives CASNPGQGRGYGYTF.

The rearrangement uses TRBV28 and TRBJ2-3; 11 bases map to TRBD2. The CDR3 is made up of 13 amino acids. Trimming cost V 7 bases and J 4 bases; bases outside gene matches: 1. Germline CDR1 and CDR2: MDHEN and SYDVKM. The CDR3, as DNA: TGTGCCAGCATAGCGGGAGGGTCAGATACGCAGTATTTT. Translating gives CASIAGGSDTQYF.